This T cell receptor beta chain is drawn from a study of T cells in Graves' hyperthyroidism and ophthalmopathy (dated by TCRdb to between 2018 and 2020). For the wider study: Peripheral blood was collected at initial diagnosis, before any treatment. Thyroid tissue and blood T-cell repertoires from about six Graves' hyperthyroidism patients were also compared in the study. The 100 discovery patients were randomly split 7:3 into training and test sets. After blood sampling, hyperthyroidism patients were treated with methimazole at a starting dose of 30 mg daily, and ophthalmopathy patients were treated with high-dose intravenous methylprednisolone. According to the paper, TCR Vbeta CDR3 sequencing was carried out on 135 peripheral blood samples, which came from 40 to 45 ophthalmopathy, approximately 72 hyperthyroidism and some 17 progressor patients. An independent validation cohort of under 20 hyperthyroidism patients and more than 15 patients who later progressed to ophthalmopathy tested prospective prediction of ophthalmopathy. To identify TCR V-J signatures that set the groups apart, the researchers used a discovery cohort of about a hundred patients, made up of around 42 with Graves' ophthalmopathy and some 58 with stable Graves' hyperthyroidism.

The TCR beta CDR3 regions were amplified from RNA transcripts. The first round of RT-PCR for the TCR CDR3 was performed with the HTBI primer set and the Qiagen OneStep RT-PCR kit. Libraries were constructed in a second round of multiplex PCR, after which size selection and purification were carried out. Paired-end sequencing of the libraries was performed with 100 bp reads on an Illumina HiSeq2000. The original pipeline was this. SOAPnuke was used to process the raw data, throwing out any read that contained adapters or uncalled bases, had a mean Phred below 15, or lacked an exact constant-primer or identifier match. High-quality paired reads were merged using COPE v1.2.5, and each unique nucleotide sequence was defined as a clonotype. MiTCR v1.1 was used to align the clonotypes against IMGT TRBV, TRBD and TRBJ reference segments. Only V-J combinations with frequency above 0.0001, covering about 99% of repertoires, were analysed. A TCS score was defined as the ratio between F50 (clonal expansion) and ExV (chaos), using BLOSUM62-based TCRdist between CDR3 peptides within each V-J. Welch's t-statistics and random forest reduced 450 to 600 V-J features to 13, which were used in a naive Bayes classifier (R e1071). The Morisita-Horn index was used to measure how similar the thyroid and blood repertoires were. The public reads were run again by TCRdb, first through fastp at Q25 and then through MiXCR, and only productive beta chains were kept. For every CDR3 protein sequence, its rows merge into one entry that carries the most common genes and DNA. Here the V and J calls rest on TCRdb's processing, not on the authors' analysis. The sample has hundreds of thousands of distinct CDR3 sequences on record, about 35% of them singletons. Roughly 30% of the sample goes to the ten largest clones.

What the study reported, not specific to this receptor: No statistical method was used to fix the sample size in advance, and group allocation was not hidden from the investigators. Blood samples also contained most of the expanded thyroid clonotypes (frequency above 0.001), which suggests that blood repertoires may reflect thyroid immune responses. In validation, the model predicted progression to ophthalmopathy with roughly 66% sensitivity and about 72% specificity, a median of approximately 6.5 months before onset. In cross-validation, a model built on a 13 V-J signature told ophthalmopathy apart from stable hyperthyroidism with 85% to 90% sensitivity and approximately 81% specificity, and in testing the same model reached 80%/75%.

Graves' hyperthyroidism was defined as stable when no progression to ophthalmopathy occurred over 18 months of follow-up. Hyperthyroidism patients were newly diagnosed, had a disease duration of under 2 months, and were aged 18 to 65 years. Patients with uncontrolled infections, other autoimmune diseases, pregnancy or lactation were excluded. Diagnoses were established on the basis of clinical symptoms, serum thyroxine and TRAb, thyroid ultrasound, and orbital computed tomography. PBMCs were isolated from 7.5 to 10 ml of fresh peripheral blood by Ficoll-Paque density gradient centrifugation. Total RNA was extracted with Trizol reagent, and quality was checked on an Agilent 2100 Bioanalyzer. The germline V gene encodes CDR1 LNHDA and CDR2 SQIVND (reference sequence). The CDR3 goes from the cysteine to the phenylalanine over 17 residues. Just the 51-base CDR3 DNA is kept, in frame starting at base 1. The V end loses 4 bases and the J end loses 4 bases, and a stretch of 17 bases separates them.

This clonotype was counted many times. The antigen it binds to is not known. No base quality information exists; no much larger clone differs at one position. The sequence was collected from a middle-aged woman with Graves' hyperthyroidism. The sequence joins TRBV19 to TRBJ2-6; matching of 5 bases hints at TRBD2 as the D gene. Sequencing was carried out using blood. The CDR3 protein is CASSNSRGLAGANVLTF. The nucleotide sequence is TGTGCCAGTAGTAACTCCCGAGGGTTGGCCGGGGCCAACGTCCTGACTTTC.